This TCR beta chain was sequenced for a study of T-cell memory formation after mild COVID-19. Study-level background: TCR clusters were mostly confined to one donor each.

Whole-study findings and limits: Contracting CD8+ clones were enriched in EMRA, CD4+ mainly in CM and EM. Memory from before infection featured some responding clones, which suggests cross-reactive memory joined.

As concerns this clonotype: Its antigen remains unknown.

Constant-segment primers were used for 5'RACE, and the resulting TCR alpha and TCR beta cDNA libraries carried sample barcodes and UMIs. TCRdb used MiXCR to reprocess the 5' RACE reads, holding one entry per CDR3 protein. Of about 560,000 distinct CDR3 sequences listed, around a sixth are singletons. The germline gives CDR1 MGHRA, CDR2 YSYEKL. The length of the CDR3 is 16 residues. Trimming took off 4 bases at V and 1 base at J, with 15 bases between the two ends. Sequences were obtained from PBMCs or a T cell subset sorted from them (not recorded which). The chain has TRBV4-1 and TRBJ2-3, with a weak D call TRBD2 (5 bases). The receptor was isolated from an adult woman who had mild COVID-19 (a few samples of this study predate the infection). Cell type and time point are not known. This CDR3 is CASSPFTSRGTDTQYF. The CDR3 DNA follows: TGCGCCAGCAGCCCCTTTACTTCGAGGGGCACAGATACGCAGTATTTT.